The rows below give T cell receptor beta chains drawn from one sample of a study of cytomegalovirus exposure and HLA in healthy donors. Profiling relied on immunoSEQ multiplex PCR, and the TCRdb table lists in-frame clones only, not all of them. The sample lists about 130,000 clones, about 78% occurring once. The sample was PBMCs. All receptors come from a man under 40 in good health and CMV-seronegative. CDR3s include the opening cysteine and the closing phenylalanine or tryptophan. The D gene is left open where the match is weak. The listing skips clone size in some rows; elsewhere it reads once, few, many or a size class.

.	TRBV15	TRBJ2-7	.	TGTGCCACCAGCAGGCAGGGTCCCTACGAGCAGTACTTC	CATSRQGPYEQYF
.	TRBV10-1	TRBJ2-2	TRBD1	TGCGCCAGCAGTGAGCAGGGGGTCTCCACCGGGGAGCTGTTTTTT	CASSEQGVSTGELFF
.	TRBV7-9	TRBJ2-7	.	TGTTCCAGCAGCTTAGGGACTCCCTACGAGCAGTACTTC	CSSSLGTPYEQYF
.	TRBV7-3	TRBJ2-6	.	TGTGCCAGCAGCTTAATGGGGCCCGGCTCTGGGGCCAACGTCCTGACTTTC	CASSLMGPGSGANVLTF
.	TRBV13	TRBJ2-5	.	TGTGCCAGCAGCTCACAGGGAGGGGGAGAGACCCAGTACTTC	CASSSQGGGETQYF
.	TRBV5-1	TRBJ2-7	TRBD2	TGCGCCAGCAGCTTGACTAGCGGGGGGCTATACGAGCAGTACTTC	CASSLTSGGLYEQYF
.	TRBV2	TRBJ1-4	TRBD1	TGTGCCAGCAGTTCGGGACAGGTTGAAAAACTGTTTTTT	CASSSGQVEKLFF
.	TRBV6-1	TRBJ1-4	.	TGTGCCAGCAGTGAATTCGGCAGGGCGGCGACTAATGAAAAACTGTTTTTT	CASSEFGRAATNEKLFF
.	TRBV2	TRBJ2-5	TRBD2	TGTGCCAGCAGAGGACGACTAGCGGGGCAAGAGACCCAGTACTTC	CASRGRLAGQETQYF
.	TRBV18	TRBJ1-1	.	TGTGCCAGCTCACCCAACTTAAACAGGGACACTGAAGCTTTCTTT	CASSPNLNRDTEAFF
.	TRBV28	TRBJ2-1	TRBD2	TGTGCCAGCAGTTCAGGACTAGCGGGGGACCATTACAATGAGCAGTTCTTC	CASSSGLAGDHYNEQFF
.	TRBV7-9	TRBJ1-4	.	TGTGCCAGCAGCGTACAACAGGGAACTAATGAAAAACTGTTTTTT	CASSVQQGTNEKLFF
few	TRBV7-8	TRBJ1-5	.	TGTGCCAGCACCCCGCTCCCGGTTTCGAACGGAGGGTATAGCAATCAGCCCCAGCATTTT	CASTPLPVSNGGYSNQPQHF
.	TRBV7-2	TRBJ1-4	TRBD1	TGTGCCAGCAGCTTACCGGGACAGGGGCATGAAAAACTGTTTTTT	CASSLPGQGHEKLFF
.	TRBV4-1	TRBJ2-3	.	TGCGCCAGCAGCTCGCCTGGGGGGGCCACAGATACGCAGTATTTT	CASSSPGGATDTQYF
.	TRBV10-1	TRBJ1-1	.	TGCGCCAGCAGTGGCGGGGGGCGGACTGAAGCTTTCTTT	CASSGGGRTEAFF
few	TRBV6-5	TRBJ1-1	TRBD1	TGTGCCAGCTGTTCACTCACAGGGGGCCCGAACACTGAAGCTTTCTTT	CASCSLTGGPNTEAFF
.	TRBV7-2	TRBJ1-2	TRBD1	TGTGCCAGCAGCCAGGCGGCCGCCCGCCAGGGGGCGGAAGGCTACACCTTC	CASSQAAARQGAEGYTF
.	TRBV11-2	TRBJ2-7	TRBD2	TGTGCCAGCAGCTCCGGACTAGCGGGGGGGTCTGGCGAGCAGTACTTC	CASSSGLAGGSGEQYF
.	TRBV4-1	TRBJ2-7	.	TGCGCCAGCAGCCAAGTGTCGGGCGGGGGCCACGAGCAGTACTTC	CASSQVSGGGHEQYF
.	TRBV7-9	TRBJ2-7	.	TGTTCCAGCAGCTTAATCGGTACAGCCCGTGGCGAGCAGTACTTC	CSSSLIGTARGEQYF
.	TRBV7-9	TRBJ2-7	TRBD1	TGTGCCAGCAGATTCCTGACAGGGTCCTACGAGCAGTACTTC	CASRFLTGSYEQYF
.	TRBV6-5	TRBJ1-2	TRBD1	TGTGCCAGCAGCCTGACAGGGAATCGATTCTATGGCTACACCTTC	CASSLTGNRFYGYTF
.	TRBV29-1	TRBJ2-7	.	TGCAGCGTTGAGGTCAGTTCCTACGAGCAGTACTTC	CSVEVSSYEQYF
few	TRBV7-6	TRBJ1-3	TRBD1	TGTGCCAGCAGCGCCTGGACAGGGATTAGCTCTGGAAACACCATATATTTT	CASSAWTGISSGNTIYF
few	TRBV7-2	TRBJ1-2	TRBD1	TGTGCCAGCAGCTATAGACAGGGGATAAACTATGGCTACACCTTC	CASSYRQGINYGYTF
.	TRBV27	TRBJ1-6	TRBD1	TGTGCCAGCAGTACTTTGGACAGGGAAATTTTCGGATCACCCCTCCACTTT	CASSTLDREIFGSPLHF
.	TRBV6-5	TRBJ1-5	.	TGTGCCAGCAGTTACGCGGGGGATCAGCCCCAGCATTTT	CASSYAGDQPQHF
once	TRBV6-1	TRBJ2-3	.	TGTGCCAGCAGTGTGGACAATCGCGGGGCAGATACGCAGTATTTT	CASSVDNRGADTQYF
.	TRBV29-1	TRBJ1-1	.	TGCAGCGTTGATCCTCTGCACAGGCTGAACACTGAAGCTTTCTTT	CSVDPLHRLNTEAFF
.	TRBV7-8	TRBJ1-2	.	TGTGCCAGCAGCTTAGCAGGGGAATTTTATGGCTACACCTTC	CASSLAGEFYGYTF
.	TRBV7-7	TRBJ1-2	.	TGTGCCGGCGTGGGGGGGGACAAATGTCTCAGTGTAAACTATGGCTACACCTTC	CAGVGGDKCLSVNYGYTF
.	TRBV5-5	TRBJ1-5	TRBD1	TGTGCCAGCAGCTCGGACAGGGGCCTCGGGAGTAATCAGCCCCAGCATTTT	CASSSDRGLGSNQPQHF
few	TRBV6-6	TRBJ1-1	.	TGTGCCAGCAGTTACGCGGCAGAAGCTTTCTTT	CASSYAAEAFF
.	TRBV14	TRBJ2-5	TRBD1	TGTGCCAGCAGCCAACTAAGACAGGGCGGTATTCGGTCAGAGACCCAGTACTTC	CASSQLRQGGIRSETQYF
.	TRBV5-8	TRBJ1-3	.	TGTGCCAGCAGCTCCCCCACAGAGACCTCTGGAAACACCATATATTTT	CASSSPTETSGNTIYF
.	TRBV9	TRBJ2-5	.	TGTGCCAGCAGCGTCAACCAAGAGACCCAGTACTTC	CASSVNQETQYF
.	TRBV28	TRBJ2-7	.	TGTGCCAGCAGTACAGGGTCTCGATACGAGCAGTACTTC	CASSTGSRYEQYF
few	TRBV6-5	TRBJ2-7	.	TGTGCCAGCAGTCAGGGGACTACATACGAGCAGTACTTC	CASSQGTTYEQYF
.	TRBV7-6	TRBJ2-3	.	TGTGCCAGCAGCCCTGTTGCGGGCTCAGATACGCAGTATTTT	CASSPVAGSDTQYF
.	TRBV30	TRBJ1-2	TRBD1	TGTGCCTGGTTTATACCGGGACAGGTGTATGTCTATGGCTACACCTTC	CAWFIPGQVYVYGYTF
few	TRBV27	TRBJ2-7	TRBD2	TGTGCCAGCAGTCCGGGGAAACTAGCGGGGACCTCCTACGAGCAGTACTTC	CASSPGKLAGTSYEQYF
.	TRBV5-1	TRBJ2-1	.	TGCGCCAGCAGCTTGATGGCGGGGGCTCTTTACAATGAGCAGTTCTTC	CASSLMAGALYNEQFF
.	TRBV7-9	TRBJ2-3	.	TGTGCCAGCAGCTTACCCGCTAGGCAGGGGCGCACAGATACGCAGTATTTT	CASSLPARQGRTDTQYF
.	TRBV9	TRBJ2-3	TRBD2	TGTGCCAGCAGCGCGGCTATAGCGGGGGGGCTTGTAGATACGCAGTATTTT	CASSAAIAGGLVDTQYF
few	TRBV5-4	TRBJ2-5	.	TGTGCCAGCAGCTTGATTCCGATCGGGAAAGAGACCCAGTACTTC	CASSLIPIGKETQYF
.	TRBV4-2	TRBJ1-3	.	TGTGCCAGCAGCCTAATCCACGGACAGAGCTCTGGAAACACCATATATTTT	CASSLIHGQSSGNTIYF
.	TRBV5-4	TRBJ2-3	TRBD2	TGTGCCAGCAGCCCGGGAAGACTAGCGGGGGGGTCTGATACGCAGTATTTT	CASSPGRLAGGSDTQYF
.	TRBV7-2	TRBJ2-3	TRBD2	TGTGCCAGCAGCCGGGACTACCGGGCAGATACGCAGTATTTT	CASSRDYRADTQYF
.	TRBV7-9	TRBJ2-1	.	TGTTCCAGCAGCGTCCCGATCAGGGGACGTTCATACAATGAGCAGTTCTTC	CSSSVPIRGRSYNEQFF